A single sample is the source of the 32 T cell receptor beta chains below, sequenced in a study of metastatic and nonmetastatic thyroid tumors. TCRdb re-clonotyped the PCR reads through MiXCR. The sample records about 11,000 clones, roughly an eighth being singletons. No treatment of any kind had been given to any patient before thyroid surgery. The sample was blood. Source of these receptors: a female donor with papillary thyroid cancer or a benign thyroid nodule (not recorded which). Some clones in this sample may be carry-over from other donors' samples.

The V call is TRBV11-2, the J call TRBJ2-7; D may be TRBD1 (6 bases). Germline V gene data show CDR1 as SGHAT and CDR2 as FQNNGV. The CDR3 runs to 11 residues. V was cut by 5 bases and J by 5 bases, with 7 bases left in between. CDR3: CASSTGNEQYF. CDR3 coding DNA: TGTGCCAGCAGCACAGGGAACGAGCAGTACTTC.

Concerning this clone: One junction end does not reproduce the germline sequence, and a read error may be involved. V and J are TRBV2 and TRBJ2-2; D is unclear. CDR1 and CDR2 from the germline V gene are SNHLY and FYNNEI. The CDR3 runs 14 residues. CDR3 residues: CVSSETVVSGELFF. The CDR3 nucleotides read TGTGTCAGCAGTGAAACAGTGGTGTCCGGGGAGCTGTTTTTT.

Judged by abundance, this clone is medium-sized. V gene TRBV3-1 combines with J gene TRBJ2-7, with D maybe TRBD2 (5 bases). This CDR3 is 14 amino acids long. Germline values: CDR1 LGHDT, CDR2 YNNKEL (reference sequence). V was cut by 3 bases and J by 2 bases, with 11 bases left in between. The CDR3 region has the DNA TGTGCCAGCAGCCAGGGCGGGCTTACCTACGAGCAGTACTTC. It specifies CASSQGGLTYEQYF.

This clone was picked up many times. The chain couples TRBV5-8 to TRBJ1-6; perhaps TRBD1 as D (5 bases). Per the germline V gene, CDR1 is SGHTS and CDR2 is YDEGEE. The CDR3 spans 15 residues. The V and J ends lost 0 bases and 10 bases respectively, with 14 bases between them. CDR3 sequence: CASSLGGQGFSPLHF. CDR3 coding DNA: TGTGCCAGCAGCTTGGGGGGTCAGGGATTCTCACCCCTCCACTTT.

This clone was picked up many times. Since a much larger clone is just one base distant, this may be a read error. The CDR3, as DNA: TGTGCCAGCACCCGGGACAGGGGGCGCGGCTACACCTTC. The encoded protein is CASTRDRGRGYTF. The chain recombines TRBV2 with TRBJ1-2; TRBD1 agrees at 12 bases. Germline V lookup: CDR1 SNHLY, CDR2 FYNNEI. The CDR3 spans 13 residues. The V segment lost 7 bases and the J segment 8 bases; nucleotides outside the gene matches: 5.

The table lists this clone with many counts. This chain connects TRBV5-6 to TRBJ2-3, with D hard to call. In germline, CDR1 is SGHDT, CDR2 YYEEEE. Trimming shortened V by 4 bases and J by 5 bases, and 8 bases separated the two germline ends. The CDR3 loop spans 12 amino acids. CDR3 sequence (DNA): TGTGCCAGCAGCGGCCGTATAGATACGCAGTATTTT. Its protein product is CASSGRIDTQYF.

By frequency in the sample, this clone is medium-sized. The rearrangement links TRBV6-5 to TRBJ2-7, with TRBD1 as a possible D gene (5 bases). V was pared by 2 bases and J by 9 bases, with 14 bases between. The V gene's germline CDR1 is MNHEY and CDR2 SVGAGI. This CDR3 comprises 13 residues. The CDR3 DNA sequence: TGTGCCAGCAGTTACGGGGCCACACCGGTGCAGTACTTC. It codes for CASSYGATPVQYF.

This clone was observed at least ten times. The V call is TRBV29-1, the J call TRBJ1-5; 10 bases fit TRBD1. Looked up from germline, CDR1 is SQVTM and CDR2 is ANQGSEA. The trim removed 5 bases at V and 0 bases at J, leaving 4 bases unmatched. The CDR3 extends over 15 amino acids. The CDR3 DNA sequence: TGCAGCGTTCGACAGGGGGCAAATAGCAATCAGCCCCAGCATTTT. Amino acids: CSVRQGANSNQPQHF.

This sequence joins TRBV11-2 and TRBJ1-2; TRBD1 might be the D (5 bases). The CDR3 spans 14 residues. Trimming pared 3 bases from V and 5 bases from J, leaving 13 bases between. Germline CDR1 SGHAT, CDR2 FQNNGV. The CDR3 bases are TGTGCCAGCAGCTTCTCCGGGACGTTTTATGGCTACACCTTC. This codes for CASSFSGTFYGYTF.

This clone showed up just once. V and J are TRBV11-2 and TRBJ2-3; no definite D call. Germline V gene sequence: CDR1 SGHAT, CDR2 FQNNGV. V shed 1 base and J shed 1 base, with 15 bases lying between them. The CDR3 contains 17 residues. The CDR3, as DNA: TGTGCCAGCAGCTTAGGTGGCGGAGTCCTCGGCACAGATACGCAGTATTTT. Protein sequence: CASSLGGGVLGTDTQYF.

Many counts were recorded for this clone. The chain has TRBV7-2 and TRBJ2-7; 7 positions agree with TRBD2. The CDR3 covers 17 residues. Germline values: CDR1 SGHTA, CDR2 FQGNSA. The trim removed 5 bases at V and 6 bases at J, leaving 19 bases unmatched. The CDR3 nucleotides read TGTGCCAGCAGCCCTCCGGGGTTGAGCGGGGTGTCGCGCGAGCAGTACTTC. This codes for CASSPPGLSGVSREQYF.

This clone has at least ten counts. The gene calls are TRBV5-4 and TRBJ1-2; TRBD1 aligns across 12 bases. With V trimmed by 4 bases and J by 8 bases, 6 bases remained unmatched. The germline V gene encodes CDR1 SGHNT and CDR2 YYREEE (reference sequence). This CDR3 is 14 amino acids long. In DNA, the CDR3 is TGTGCCAGCAGCCCGGGACAGGGGGCGAGCGGCTACACCTTC. Translation gives CASSPGQGASGYTF.

Many counts were recorded for this clone. The V gene is TRBV29-1, the J gene TRBJ2-1, with D unclear. The CDR3 is 16 amino acids. CDR1 SQVTM and CDR2 ANQGSEA come from the germline V gene. V was shortened by 4 bases and J by 6 bases, with 22 bases between the two germline ends. CDR3 amino acids: CSVVPFDTRGPNEQFF. CDR3 bases: TGCAGCGTTGTCCCCTTCGACACTCGAGGTCCCAATGAGCAGTTCTTC.

Relative to its sample, this clone is medium-sized. The chain recombines TRBV2 with TRBJ1-1; weak D call: TRBD1 (5 bases). The V end lost 9 bases, the J end lost 6 bases, and 17 bases lay between the germline ends. The CDR3 runs 13 residues. CDR1 and CDR2 from the germline V gene are SNHLY and FYNNEI. CDR3 DNA sequence: TGTGCCAGTACTGGGGGGGTATTGGCTGAAGCTTTCTTT. It translates to CASTGGVLAEAFF.

This clone was counted ten times or more. The rearrangement links TRBV5-6 to TRBJ1-1; TRBD1 matches at 10 bases. Germline V gene lookup returns CDR1 SGHDT and CDR2 YYEEEE. The CDR3 is made up of 15 amino acids. J gave up 4 bases and V 2 bases, and 5 bases lay outside the gene matches. CDR3 sequence: CASSLPGQGITEAFF. The CDR3 coding sequence is TGTGCCAGCAGCTTACCGGGACAGGGGATCACTGAAGCTTTCTTT.

This clone has just a few counts. This sequence joins TRBV15 and TRBJ2-7, with D perhaps matching TRBD1 (5 bases). Germline assignment: CDR1 LNHNV and CDR2 YYDKDF (reference sequence). V was trimmed by 5 bases and J by 3 bases, leaving 8 bases between them. The CDR3 covers 12 residues. Here the CDR3 reads CATSPGYYEQYF. The DNA of the CDR3 is TGTGCCACCAGCCCAGGGTACTACGAGCAGTACTTC.

This clone was observed many times. The gene calls are TRBV10-3 and TRBJ1-5; a weak D match, TRBD1 (6 bases). Germline CDR1 reads ENHRY; CDR2 reads SYGVKD. CDR3 size: 14 residues. V was pared by 6 bases and J by 0 bases, with 9 bases between. CDR3 amino acids: CAISGTNSNQPQHF. For the CDR3, the DNA is TGTGCCATCAGCGGGACAAATAGCAATCAGCCCCAGCATTTT.

This clone has a count of ten or more. The chain uses TRBV7-3 and TRBJ2-2; D is unclear. The CDR3 spans 13 residues. The V gene's germline CDR1 is SGHTA and CDR2 FQGTGA. V lost 4 bases to trimming and J lost 7 bases, with 10 bases between them. CDR3 nucleotide sequence: TGTGCCAGCAGCTCGCCATCTGGCGGGGAGCTGTTTTTT. The encoded protein is CASSSPSGGELFF.

In this sample, this clone is medium-sized. The chain has TRBV19 and TRBJ1-1; the D is unclear. The CDR3 contains 14 residues. Between the trimmed V and J ends, which lost 1 base and 2 bases, there was a span of 8 bases. In germline, CDR1 is LNHDA, CDR2 SQIVND (reference sequence). For the CDR3, the DNA is TGTGCCAGTAGTATAGGAGTCCTCAACACTGAAGCTTTCTTT. Translation gives CASSIGVLNTEAFF.

This clone was found many times. The chain is built from TRBV11-2 and TRBJ2-7, with D possibly TRBD2 on 7 matching bases. This CDR3 has 15 amino acids. The germline V and J ends were trimmed by 4 bases and 6 bases, with 19 bases remaining between them. Looked up from germline, CDR1 is SGHAT and CDR2 is FQNNGV. CDR3 sequence (DNA): TGTGCCAGCAGCTCGATACGGCGGGGGCCGTTCGAGCAGTACTTC. It specifies CASSSIRRGPFEQYF.

By share of the sample, this clone is medium-sized. The genes are TRBV3-1 and TRBJ2-3; tentative D call: TRBD1 (6 bases). V lost 0 bases and J 3 bases, leaving 13 bases between the germline ends. The CDR3 is made up of 16 amino acids. Per the germline V gene, CDR1 is LGHDT and CDR2 is YNNKEL (reference sequence). CDR3 DNA: TGTGCCAGCAGCCAAGATCTAGGCCAGGGGACAGATACGCAGTATTTT. The encoded protein is CASSQDLGQGTDTQYF.

This clone qualifies as medium-sized. The V gene is TRBV4-1, the J gene TRBJ2-7; perhaps TRBD2 as D (6 bases). Germline V CDR1 and CDR2: MGHRA, YSYEKL. The CDR3 contains 14 residues. V was pared by 1 base and J by 2 bases, with 9 bases between. The CDR3 spells CASSQAGEPYEQYF. CDR3 in DNA: TGCGCCAGCAGCCAAGCGGGGGAGCCCTACGAGCAGTACTTC.

This clone was found many times. The chain uses TRBV9 and TRBJ2-7; D is uncertain. Looked up from germline, CDR1 is SGDLS and CDR2 is YYNGEE. Trimming stripped 8 bases from V and 7 bases from J, with 13 bases between. The CDR3 runs 11 residues. In DNA, the CDR3 is TGTGCCAGACAAGAGGCCGTGGAGCAGTACTTC. This gives the protein CARQEAVEQYF.

In this sample, this clone is medium-sized. The chain has TRBV4-1 and TRBJ1-3; 8 bases are a match to TRBD1. In germline, CDR1 is MGHRA, CDR2 YSYEKL. Trimming cost V 4 bases and J 0 bases; bases outside gene matches: 5. The CDR3 runs 16 residues. The CDR3 here is CASSPRQGSSGNTIYF. In DNA form, the CDR3 reads TGCGCCAGCAGCCCTCGACAGGGGTCCTCTGGAAACACCATATATTTT.

Many counts were recorded for this clone. The chain joins TRBV12-3 or TRBV12-4 to TRBJ2-3; 7 bases fit TRBD2. The CDR3 has 16 amino acids. Germline trimming cut 5 bases from V and 0 bases from J; bases unmatched to any gene: 8. The CDR3, as DNA: TGTGCCAGCAGTCCCCCTTCTAGCGGAAGCACAGATACGCAGTATTTT. The encoded protein is CASSPPSSGSTDTQYF.

The V and J genes are TRBV18 and TRBJ2-7, with D perhaps TRBD1 (5 bases). V dropped 0 bases and J dropped 4 bases, with 13 bases sitting between them. This CDR3 has 15 amino acids. The V gene's germline CDR1 is KGHSH and CDR2 LQKENI. CDR3 coding DNA: TGTGCCAGCTCACCACCGAGAGGACAAATTTACGAGCAGTACTTC. Translated, it gives CASSPPRGQIYEQYF.

This clone ranks as medium-sized. The rearrangement uses TRBV3-1 and TRBJ1-6, with D tentatively TRBD1 (5 bases). Germline CDR1 is LGHDT and CDR2 is YNNKEL (reference sequence). The CDR3 consists of 15 residues. V shed 4 bases and J shed 2 bases, with 9 bases lying between them. The CDR3 nucleotides read TGTGCCAGCAGCCCGACAGTTCCCTATAATTCACCCCTCCACTTT. Translated: CASSPTVPYNSPLHF.

This clone was observed at least ten times. The V call is TRBV7-3, the J call TRBJ2-2, with D possibly being TRBD2 (5 bases). Germline CDR1 is SGHTA and CDR2 is FQGTGA. The ends were cut back, 4 bases at V and 7 bases at J, with 10 bases in the middle. This CDR3 spans 13 amino acids. The CDR3 protein is CASSYSASGELFF. CDR3 DNA sequence: TGTGCCAGCAGCTATAGCGCTAGCGGGGAGCTGTTTTTT. The full variable domain, completed using reference TRBV7-3 and TRBJ2-2, is GAGVSQTPSNKVTEKGKYVELRCDPISGHTALYWYRQSLGQGPEFLIYFQGTGAADDSGLPNDRFFAVRPEGSVSTLKIQRTERGDSAVYLCASSYSASGELFFGEGSRLTVL.

J is TRBJ2-3 and V is TRBV6-4, with 7 nucleotides matching TRBD1. This CDR3 comprises 17 residues. In germline, CDR1 is MRHNA, CDR2 SNTAGT. Germline trimming cut 5 bases from V and 2 bases from J; bases unmatched to any gene: 13. The CDR3 is CASSCRQGRFPTDTQYF. The CDR3, as DNA: TGTGCCAGCAGTTGCCGACAGGGAAGGTTCCCCACAGATACGCAGTATTTT.

By its share, this clone is medium-sized. This chain connects TRBV6-1 to TRBJ2-2; TRBD1 might be the D (5 bases). The CDR3 runs 15 residues. V was clipped by 6 bases and J by 2 bases, with 13 bases between them. CDR1 is MNHNS and CDR2 is SASEGT in the germline V gene. CDR3 residues: CASSVWQGNTGELFF. In nucleotides, the CDR3 is TGTGCCAGCAGCGTGTGGCAGGGAAACACCGGGGAGCTGTTTTTT.

This chain connects TRBV18 to TRBJ1-2, with 7 bases lining up with TRBD1. This CDR3 spans 14 amino acids. V was clipped by 0 bases and J by 8 bases; unmatched bases: 6. Germline-derived CDR1 and CDR2 are KGHSH and LQKENI. In DNA, the CDR3 is TGTGCCAGCTCACCACCGACAGGGTTTAAGGGCTACACCTTC. Its translation is CASSPPTGFKGYTF.

This clone was recorded at least ten times. The J gene is TRBJ2-1, the V gene TRBV12-3 or TRBV12-4; 9 bases line up with TRBD1. Losses at the gene ends were 6 bases for V and 3 bases for J; bases not matched to a gene: 9. This CDR3 contains 16 residues. Written as DNA, the CDR3 is TGTGCCAGCAGGTCAGTTTGGACAGGGGACTACAATGAGCAGTTCTTC. Amino acids: CASRSVWTGDYNEQFF.